Sequencing of this T cell receptor (beta chain) was carried out in a study of vaccination effects on CD4 cells after COVID-19. Following 10 days of culture, CD4+ T cells were isolated. Among the vaccine recipients, none had a prior SARS-CoV-2 infection, and nucleocapsid antibodies were negative. On day 3 and again on day 7, half the medium was replaced with IL-2 medium. Measured with immunoSEQ multiplex PCR; TCRdb has only the in-frame clones, and not every one. The data hold some 27,000 clones, with around three fifths observed a single time. Germline V gene lookup returns CDR1 MGHDK and CDR2 SYGVNS. V lost 4 bases, J lost 1 base, and 5 bases lay in between. The CDR3 spans 12 residues. This clone was seen only once. What it binds is unknown.

The clonotype comes from a human donor who received a COVID-19 vaccine. The chain has TRBV25-1 and TRBJ2-7; D gene ambiguous. The sequences come from CD4+ T cells from PBMCs cultured without peptide, collected before COVID-19 vaccination. CDR3 sequence (DNA): TGTGCCAGCAGTGTAGGGTCCTACGAGCAGTACTTC. The encoded protein is CASSVGSYEQYF.